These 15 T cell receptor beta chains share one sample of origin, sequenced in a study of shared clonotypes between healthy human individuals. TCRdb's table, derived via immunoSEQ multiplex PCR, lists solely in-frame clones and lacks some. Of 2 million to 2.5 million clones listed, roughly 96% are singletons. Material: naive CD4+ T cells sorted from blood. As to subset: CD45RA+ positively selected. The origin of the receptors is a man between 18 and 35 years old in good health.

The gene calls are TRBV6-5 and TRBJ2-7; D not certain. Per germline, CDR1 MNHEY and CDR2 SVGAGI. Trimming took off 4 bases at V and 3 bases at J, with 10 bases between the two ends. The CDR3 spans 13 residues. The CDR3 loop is CASSSAGGYEQYF. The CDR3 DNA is TGTGCCAGCAGTTCTGCTGGCGGCTACGAGCAGTACTTC.

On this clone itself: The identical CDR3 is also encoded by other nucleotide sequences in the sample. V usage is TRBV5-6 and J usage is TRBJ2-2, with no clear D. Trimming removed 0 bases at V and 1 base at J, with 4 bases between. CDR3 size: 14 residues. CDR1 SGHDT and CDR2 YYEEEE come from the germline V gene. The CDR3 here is CASSLGRNTGELFF. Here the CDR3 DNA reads TGTGCCAGCAGCTTGGGGAGGAACACCGGGGAGCTGTTTTTT. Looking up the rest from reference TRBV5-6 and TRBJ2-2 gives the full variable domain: DAGVTQSPTHLIKTRGQQVTLRCSPKSGHDTVSWYQQALGQGPQFIFQYYEEEERQRGNFPDRFSGHQFPNYSSELNVNALLLGDSALYLCASSLGRNTGELFFGEGSRLTVL.

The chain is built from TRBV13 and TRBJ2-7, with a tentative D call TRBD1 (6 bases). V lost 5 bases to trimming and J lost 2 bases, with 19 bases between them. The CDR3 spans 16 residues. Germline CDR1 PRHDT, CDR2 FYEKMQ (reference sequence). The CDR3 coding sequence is TGTGCCAGCAGCCCGTTCTTGGGGGCAAACACCTACGAGCAGTACTTC. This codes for CASSPFLGANTYEQYF. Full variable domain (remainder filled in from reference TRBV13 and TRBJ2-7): AAGVIQSPRHLIKEKRETATLKCYPIPRHDTVYWYQQGPGQDPQFLISFYEKMQSDKGSIPDRFSAQQFSDYHSELNMSSLELGDSALYFCASSPFLGANTYEQYFGPGTRLTVT.

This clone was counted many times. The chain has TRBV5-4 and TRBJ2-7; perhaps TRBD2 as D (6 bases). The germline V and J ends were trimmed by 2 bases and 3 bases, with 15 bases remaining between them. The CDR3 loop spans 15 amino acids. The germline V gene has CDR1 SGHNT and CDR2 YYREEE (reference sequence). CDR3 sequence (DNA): TGTGCCAGCAGCTTTGGGGGGACCCTCGACTACGAGCAGTACTTC. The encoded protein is CASSFGGTLDYEQYF. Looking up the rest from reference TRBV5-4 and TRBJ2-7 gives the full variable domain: ETGVTQSPTHLIKTRGQQVTLRCSSQSGHNTVSWYQQALGQGPQFIFQYYREEENGRGNFPPRFSGLQFPNYSSELNVNALELDDSALYLCASSFGGTLDYEQYFGPGTRLTVT.

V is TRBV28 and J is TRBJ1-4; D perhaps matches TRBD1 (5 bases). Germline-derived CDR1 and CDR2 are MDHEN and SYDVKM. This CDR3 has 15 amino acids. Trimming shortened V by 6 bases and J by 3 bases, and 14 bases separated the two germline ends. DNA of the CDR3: TGTGCCAGCAGGCAGCCCGGGGACGCTAATGAAAAACTGTTTTTT. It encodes CASRQPGDANEKLFF.

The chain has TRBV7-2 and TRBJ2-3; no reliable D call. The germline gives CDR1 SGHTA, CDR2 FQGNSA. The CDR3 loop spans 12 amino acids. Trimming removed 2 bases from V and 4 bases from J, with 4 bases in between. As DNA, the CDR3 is TGTGCCAGCAGCTTATTCGCAGATACGCAGTATTTT. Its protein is CASSLFADTQYF.

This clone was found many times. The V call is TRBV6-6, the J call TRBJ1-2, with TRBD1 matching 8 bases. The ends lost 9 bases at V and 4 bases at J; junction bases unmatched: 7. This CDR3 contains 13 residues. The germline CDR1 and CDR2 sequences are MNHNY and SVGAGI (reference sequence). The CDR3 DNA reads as TGTGCCAGTTCGACAGGGGTGGTCTATGGCTACACCTTC. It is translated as CASSTGVVYGYTF.

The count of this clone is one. The CDR3 protein is CASSLAGGAVYGYTF. In DNA, the CDR3 is TGTGCCAGCAGCCTCGCAGGGGGCGCGGTCTATGGCTACACCTTC. The chain has TRBV25-1 and TRBJ1-2; TRBD1 aligns across 8 bases. CDR3 length: 15 amino acids. CDR1 MGHDK and CDR2 SYGVNS come from the germline V gene. The ends lost 6 bases at V and 4 bases at J; junction bases unmatched: 10.

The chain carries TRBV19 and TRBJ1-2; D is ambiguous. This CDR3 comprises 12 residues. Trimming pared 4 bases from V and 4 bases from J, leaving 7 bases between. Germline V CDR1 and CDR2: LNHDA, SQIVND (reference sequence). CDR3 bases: TGTGCCAGTAGTAGGAATACCTATGGCTACACCTTC. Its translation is CASSRNTYGYTF.

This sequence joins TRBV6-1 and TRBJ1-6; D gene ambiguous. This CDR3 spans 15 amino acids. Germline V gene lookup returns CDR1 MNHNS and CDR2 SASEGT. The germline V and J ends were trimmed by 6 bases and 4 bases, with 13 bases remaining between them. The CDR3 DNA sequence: TGTGCCAGCAGCTCAAGGACGGATTATAATTCACCCCTCCACTTT. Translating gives CASSSRTDYNSPLHF.

The CDR3: CAWSAFTGEVTEAFF. The CDR3 coding sequence is TGTGCCTGGAGTGCGTTCACAGGGGAGGTGACTGAAGCTTTCTTT. The chain couples TRBV30 to TRBJ1-1, with TRBD1 matching over 7 bases. The CDR3 runs to 15 residues. Germline CDR1 and CDR2: GTSNPN and SVGIG (reference sequence). V shed 1 base and J 5 bases; nucleotides not matched to a gene: 10.

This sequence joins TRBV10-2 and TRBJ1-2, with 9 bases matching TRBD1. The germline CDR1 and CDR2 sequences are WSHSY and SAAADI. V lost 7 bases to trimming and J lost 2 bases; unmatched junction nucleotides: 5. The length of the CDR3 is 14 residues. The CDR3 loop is CASMRTGENYGYTF. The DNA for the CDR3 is TGCGCCAGCATGAGGACAGGGGAAAACTATGGCTACACCTTC.

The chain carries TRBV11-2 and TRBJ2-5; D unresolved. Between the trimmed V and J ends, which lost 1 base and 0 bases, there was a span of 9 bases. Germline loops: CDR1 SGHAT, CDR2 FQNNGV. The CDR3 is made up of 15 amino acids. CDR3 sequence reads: CASSLGTQYQETQYF. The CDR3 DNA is TGTGCCAGCAGCTTAGGAACTCAGTACCAAGAGACCCAGTACTTC.

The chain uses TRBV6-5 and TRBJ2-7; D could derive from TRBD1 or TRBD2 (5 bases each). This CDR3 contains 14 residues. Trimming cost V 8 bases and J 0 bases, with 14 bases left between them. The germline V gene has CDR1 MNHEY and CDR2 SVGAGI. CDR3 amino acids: CASRGPGSSYEQYF. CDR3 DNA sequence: TGTGCCAGCCGGGGTCCAGGGAGCTCCTACGAGCAGTACTTC.

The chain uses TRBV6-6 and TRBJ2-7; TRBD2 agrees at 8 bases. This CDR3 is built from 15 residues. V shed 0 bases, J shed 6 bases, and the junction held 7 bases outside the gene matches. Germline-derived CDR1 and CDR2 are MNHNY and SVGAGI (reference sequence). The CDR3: CASSYSREGDGEQYF. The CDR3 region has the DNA TGTGCCAGCAGTTACTCCCGGGAGGGGGATGGCGAGCAGTACTTC.